The 3 T cell receptor beta chains below were found in one sample sequenced in a study of blood T cell repertoires in COVID-19. Clones were read by immunoSEQ multiplex PCR, and TCRdb kept only the in-frame ones, dropping some. Found here are fewer than 300,000 clones, 85% of them singletons; the top ten hold approximately 5%. The specimen sequenced was peripheral blood. The receptors were gathered from a man in his fifties or sixties with active or convalescent COVID-19.

The chain links TRBV5-1 to TRBJ2-5; D is possibly TRBD1 (5 bases). The germline CDR1 and CDR2 sequences are SGHRS and YFSETQ. This CDR3 has 14 residues. Trimming removed 4 bases from V and 5 bases from J, with 15 bases in between. The CDR3, as DNA: TGCGCCAGCAGCCCCCAGGGATATTGGGAGACCCAGTACTTC. This sequence encodes CASSPQGYWETQYF.

The chain joins TRBV7-9 to TRBJ2-5; possibly TRBD1 for D (6 bases). Trimming shortened V by 5 bases and J by 4 bases, and 17 bases separated the two germline ends. The germline CDR1 and CDR2 sequences are SEHNR and FQNEAQ (reference sequence). CDR3 size: 15 residues. In DNA form, the CDR3 reads TGTGCCAGCAGCCCAGTTGTTGGGGGCTTAGAGACCCAGTACTTC. Translation: CASSPVVGGLETQYF. The whole variable domain, filled in from reference TRBV7-9 and TRBJ2-5, reads DTGVSQNPRHKITKRGQNVTFRCDPISEHNRLYWYRQTLGQGPEFLTYFQNEAQLEKSRLLSDRFSAERPKGSFSTLEIQRTEQGDSAMYLCASSPVVGGLETQYFGPGTRLLVL.

The CDR3 DNA reads TGTGCCAGCTCGTTACAGGGGGATCAGCCCCAGCATTTT. Its protein product is CASSLQGDQPQHF. This sequence joins TRBV18 and TRBJ1-5; 8 nucleotides agree with TRBD1. Germline CDR1 and CDR2: KGHSH and LQKENI. V shed 6 bases, J shed 5 bases, and the junction held 3 bases outside the gene matches. This CDR3 is 13 amino acids long.